This TCR beta chain appears in the sequencing data of a study of post-analysis software for immune sequencing data (dated by TCRdb to about 2015). With regard to the full study: The recorded disease courses included relapsing-remitting, secondary progressive and progressive-relapsing multiple sclerosis, and some patients had no subtype annotation. Patient repertoires were compared against about a dozen previously published healthy control repertoires from donors aged about 6 to 25 years. A subset of samples was prepared in parallel using single-end sample barcoding, then pooled and co-amplified after Illumina adapter ligation.

Here is what the overall study found, with its caveats: When samples were clustered directly using the F measure, samples prepared in the same batch co-clustered strongly, which prompted a batch-effect correction. The multiple sclerosis patient group was slightly younger than the control group. Significantly higher frequencies in patients than in controls were found for a handful of TRBV segments, including TRBV5-6, TRBV5-1 and TRBV20-1. Significantly lower normalized Chao1 diversity was found in multiple sclerosis patients than in controls, suggesting substantial peripheral T-cell clonal expansion.

The CDR3 goes from the cysteine to the phenylalanine over 15 residues. Here the CDR3 DNA is all that survives: 45 bases in frame from base 1. V is cut back by 5 bases and J by 7 bases, with 12 bases in the junction unmatched. CDR1 and CDR2, per the germline V gene (reference sequence), are SEHNR and FQNEAQ. Receptor libraries were prepared by PCR. Sequenced using an Illumina HiSeq 2500. Unique molecular identifiers were incorporated into TCR beta cDNA libraries to reduce PCR and sequencing biases. Per 1 to 10 million input T cells, approximately 500,000 cDNA molecules were obtained, such that each molecule approximated one T cell. The same protocol used for the earlier healthy control dataset was applied to prepare and sequence the patient libraries. Samples belonging to the same batch were prepared together, multiplexed and sequenced on a shared HiSeq lane. For the original study's pipeline: MIGEC was used to process the raw barcoded reads, and molecular identifier groups with only a single read were discarded before consensus assembly and CDR3 extraction. Clonotype tables were post-analysed with VDJtools, and diversity was normalized by down-sampling all datasets to the smallest sample size. Repertoire overlap clustering matched CDR3 amino acid but not nucleotide sequences to correct batch-related cross-sample contamination. TCRdb applied fastp at Q25 and MiXCR to the public reads, then kept only in-frame beta chains. Every distinct CDR3 protein forms one entry, paired with its most common genes and DNA. These V and J calls rely on TCRdb rather than the paper's analysis. The sample data list about 200,000 distinct CDR3 sequences, and 29% of these were observed just once. Around 3.2% of the sample is in the top ten clones.

With respect to this clonotype: Its antigen remains unidentified. A clone one base away is much larger, so this may be a read error.

To demonstrate the VDJtools post-analysis software, the study profiled TCR beta repertoires from the peripheral blood of about 13 young patients with multiple sclerosis. The multiple sclerosis patients were children and adolescents between roughly 6 and 17 years of age. This receptor was obtained from a girl between 2 and 17 years old with multiple sclerosis. The V and J segments used are TRBV7-9 and TRBJ2-7, with TRBD2 matching 9 junction bases. The sample was blood. The CDR3 region: CASSPVAGVINEQYF. The DNA is TGTGCCAGCAGCCCGGTAGCGGGAGTTATAAATGAGCAGTACTTC.